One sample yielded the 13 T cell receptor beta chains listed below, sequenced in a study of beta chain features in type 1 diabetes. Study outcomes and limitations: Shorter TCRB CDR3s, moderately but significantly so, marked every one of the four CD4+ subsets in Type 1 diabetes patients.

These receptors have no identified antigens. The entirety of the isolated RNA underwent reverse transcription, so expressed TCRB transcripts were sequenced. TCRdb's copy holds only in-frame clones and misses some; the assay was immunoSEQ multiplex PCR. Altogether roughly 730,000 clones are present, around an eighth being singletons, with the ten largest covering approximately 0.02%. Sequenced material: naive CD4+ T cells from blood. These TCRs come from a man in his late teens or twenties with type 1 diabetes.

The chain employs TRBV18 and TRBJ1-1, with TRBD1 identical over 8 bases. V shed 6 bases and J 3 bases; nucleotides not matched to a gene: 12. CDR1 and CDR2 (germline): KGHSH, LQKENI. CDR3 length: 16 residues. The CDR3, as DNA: TGTGCCAGCTCGCCGAGGGCAGGGGGCATGGACACTGAAGCTTTCTTT. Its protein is CASSPRAGGMDTEAFF. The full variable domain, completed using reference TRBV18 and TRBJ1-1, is NAGVMQNPRHLVRRRGQEARLRCSPMKGHSHVYWYRQLPEEGLKFMVYLQKENIIDESGMPKERFSAEFPKEGPSILRIQQVVRGDSAAYFCASSPRAGGMDTEAFFGQGTRLTVV.

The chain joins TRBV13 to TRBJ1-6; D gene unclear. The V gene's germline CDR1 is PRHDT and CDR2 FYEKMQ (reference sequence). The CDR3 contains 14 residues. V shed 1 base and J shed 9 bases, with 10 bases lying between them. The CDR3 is CASSLAGLGSPLHF. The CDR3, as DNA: TGTGCCAGCAGCTTAGCGGGTCTCGGTTCACCCCTCCACTTT. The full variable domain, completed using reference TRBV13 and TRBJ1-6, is AAGVIQSPRHLIKEKRETATLKCYPIPRHDTVYWYQQGPGQDPQFLISFYEKMQSDKGSIPDRFSAQQFSDYHSELNMSSLELGDSALYFCASSLAGLGSPLHFGNGTRLTVT.

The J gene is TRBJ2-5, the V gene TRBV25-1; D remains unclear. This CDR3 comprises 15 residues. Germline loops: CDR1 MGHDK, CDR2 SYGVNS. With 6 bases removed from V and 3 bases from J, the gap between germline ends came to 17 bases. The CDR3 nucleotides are TGTGCCAGCAGAAACTCCGGGCCTCAAAAAGAGACCCAGTACTTC. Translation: CASRNSGPQKETQYF.

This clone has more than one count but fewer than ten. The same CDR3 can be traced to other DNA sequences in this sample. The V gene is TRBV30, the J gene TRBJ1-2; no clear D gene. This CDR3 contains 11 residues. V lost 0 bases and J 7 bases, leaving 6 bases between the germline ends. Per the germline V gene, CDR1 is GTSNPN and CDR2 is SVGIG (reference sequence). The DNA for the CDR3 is TGTGCCTGGAGTGTCCCGGGTGGCTACACCTTC. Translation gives CAWSVPGGYTF.

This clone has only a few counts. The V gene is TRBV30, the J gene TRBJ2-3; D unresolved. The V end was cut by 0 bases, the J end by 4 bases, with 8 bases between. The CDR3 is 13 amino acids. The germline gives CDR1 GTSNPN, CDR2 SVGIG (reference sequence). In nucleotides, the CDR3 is TGTGCCTGGAGTGTAGTCGGCGCAGATACGCAGTATTTT. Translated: CAWSVVGADTQYF.

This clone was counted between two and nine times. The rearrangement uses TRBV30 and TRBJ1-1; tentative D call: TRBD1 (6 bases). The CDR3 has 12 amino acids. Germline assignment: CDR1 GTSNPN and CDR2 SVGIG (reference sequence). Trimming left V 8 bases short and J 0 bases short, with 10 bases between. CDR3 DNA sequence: TGTGCCGGGGACATTATGAACACTGAAGCTTTCTTT. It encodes CAGDIMNTEAFF. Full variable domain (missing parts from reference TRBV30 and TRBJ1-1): SQTIHQWPATLVQPVGSPLSLECTVEGTSNPNLYWYRQAAGRGLQLLFYSVGIGQISSEVPQNLSASRPQDRQFILSSKKLLLSDSGFYLCAGDIMNTEAFFGQGTRLTVV.

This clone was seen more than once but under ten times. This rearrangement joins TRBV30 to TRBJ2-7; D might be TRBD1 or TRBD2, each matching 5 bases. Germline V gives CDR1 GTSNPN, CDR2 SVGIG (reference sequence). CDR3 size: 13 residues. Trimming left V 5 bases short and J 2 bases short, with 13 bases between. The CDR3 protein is CAWGPGTTYEQYF. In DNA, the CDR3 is TGTGCCTGGGGACCCGGGACCACCTACGAGCAGTACTTC.

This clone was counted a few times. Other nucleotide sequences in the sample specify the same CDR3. The CDR3 bases are TGTGCCAGCAGCGTAGGCCGGGATACGCAGTATTTT. Amino acids: CASSVGRDTQYF. The chain carries TRBV9 and TRBJ2-3, with no clear D. Germline V gives CDR1 SGDLS, CDR2 YYNGEE. This CDR3 is built from 12 residues. V was clipped by 0 bases and J by 6 bases, with 5 bases between them.

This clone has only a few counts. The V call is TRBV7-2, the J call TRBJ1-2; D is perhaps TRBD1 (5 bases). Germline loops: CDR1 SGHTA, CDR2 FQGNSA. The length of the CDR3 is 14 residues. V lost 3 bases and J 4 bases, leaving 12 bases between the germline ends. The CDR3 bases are TGTGCCAGCAGCTTTTCGGGGCAGACCTATGGCTACACCTTC. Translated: CASSFSGQTYGYTF.

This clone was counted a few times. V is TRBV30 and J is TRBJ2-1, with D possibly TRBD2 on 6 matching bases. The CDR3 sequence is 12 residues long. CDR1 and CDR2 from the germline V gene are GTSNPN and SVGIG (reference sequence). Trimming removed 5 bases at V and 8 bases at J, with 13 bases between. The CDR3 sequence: CAWDHLAHEQFF. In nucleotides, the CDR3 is TGTGCCTGGGACCACCTAGCGCATGAGCAGTTCTTC.

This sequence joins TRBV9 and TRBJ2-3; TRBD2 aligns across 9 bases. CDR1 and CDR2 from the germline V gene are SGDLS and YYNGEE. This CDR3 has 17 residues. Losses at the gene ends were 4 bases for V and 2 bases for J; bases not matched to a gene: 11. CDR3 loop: CASSPGVAGDLTDTQYF. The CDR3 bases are TGTGCCAGCAGCCCAGGGGTAGCGGGGGACCTCACAGATACGCAGTATTTT.

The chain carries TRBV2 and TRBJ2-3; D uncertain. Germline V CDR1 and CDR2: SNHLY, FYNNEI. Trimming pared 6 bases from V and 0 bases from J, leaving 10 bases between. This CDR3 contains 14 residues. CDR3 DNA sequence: TGTGCCAGCAGCGCAGGATTTAGCACAGATACGCAGTATTTT. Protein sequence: CASSAGFSTDTQYF.

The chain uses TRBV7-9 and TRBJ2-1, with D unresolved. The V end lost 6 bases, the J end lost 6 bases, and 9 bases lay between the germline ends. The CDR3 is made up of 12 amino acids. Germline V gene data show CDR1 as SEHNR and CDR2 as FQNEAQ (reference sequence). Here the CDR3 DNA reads TGTGCCAGCAGACTCGACTTCAATGAGCAGTTCTTC. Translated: CASRLDFNEQFF.